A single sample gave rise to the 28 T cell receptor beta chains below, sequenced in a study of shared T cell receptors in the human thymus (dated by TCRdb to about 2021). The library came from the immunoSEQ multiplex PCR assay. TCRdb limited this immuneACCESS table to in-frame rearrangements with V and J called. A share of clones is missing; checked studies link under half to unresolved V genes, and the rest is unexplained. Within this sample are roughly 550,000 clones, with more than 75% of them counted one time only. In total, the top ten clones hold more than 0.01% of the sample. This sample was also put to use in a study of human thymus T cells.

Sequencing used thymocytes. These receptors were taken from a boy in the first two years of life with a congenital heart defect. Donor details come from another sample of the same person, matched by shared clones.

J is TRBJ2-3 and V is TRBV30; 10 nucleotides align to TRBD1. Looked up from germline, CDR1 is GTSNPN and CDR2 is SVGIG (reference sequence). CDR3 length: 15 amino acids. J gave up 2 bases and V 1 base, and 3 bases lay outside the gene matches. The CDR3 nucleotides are TGTGCCTGGAGTGGGACAGGGGGGTCCACAGATACGCAGTATTTT. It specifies CAWSGTGGSTDTQYF.

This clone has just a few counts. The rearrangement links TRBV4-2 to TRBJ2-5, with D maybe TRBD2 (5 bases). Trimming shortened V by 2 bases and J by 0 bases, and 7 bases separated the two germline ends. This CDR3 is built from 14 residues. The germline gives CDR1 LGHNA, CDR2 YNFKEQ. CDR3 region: CASSQLGDQETQYF. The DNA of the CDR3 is TGTGCCAGCAGCCAATTGGGAGACCAAGAGACCCAGTACTTC.

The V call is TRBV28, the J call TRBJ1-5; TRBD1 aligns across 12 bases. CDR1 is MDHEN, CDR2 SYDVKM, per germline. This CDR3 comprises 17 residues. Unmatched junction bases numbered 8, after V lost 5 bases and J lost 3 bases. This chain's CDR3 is CASSPGTGGQINQPQHF. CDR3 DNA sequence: TGTGCCAGCAGTCCCGGGACAGGGGGCCAGATCAATCAGCCCCAGCATTTT.

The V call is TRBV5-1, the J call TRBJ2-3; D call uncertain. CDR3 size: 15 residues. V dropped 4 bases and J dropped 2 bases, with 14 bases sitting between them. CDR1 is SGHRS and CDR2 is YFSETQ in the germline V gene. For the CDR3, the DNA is TGCGCCAGCAGCCCCAAGAGACTTCACACAGATACGCAGTATTTT. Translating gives CASSPKRLHTDTQYF.

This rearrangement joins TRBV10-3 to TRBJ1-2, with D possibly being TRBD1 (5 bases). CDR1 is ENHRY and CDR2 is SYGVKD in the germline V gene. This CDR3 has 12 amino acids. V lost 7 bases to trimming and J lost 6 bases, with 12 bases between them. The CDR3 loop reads CAINPGENGYTF. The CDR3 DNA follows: TGTGCCATCAACCCGGGGGAAAATGGCTACACCTTC.

DNA for the CDR3: TGCGCCAGCAGCGTGGGACTAGCGGGACTAAGGAATGAGCAGTTCTTC. It codes for CASSVGLAGLRNEQFF. The chain combines TRBV5-1 with TRBJ2-1; TRBD2 aligns across 13 bases. Germline loops: CDR1 SGHRS, CDR2 YFSETQ. This CDR3 has 16 residues. Trimming removed 4 bases from V and 7 bases from J; junction bases left unmatched: 8.

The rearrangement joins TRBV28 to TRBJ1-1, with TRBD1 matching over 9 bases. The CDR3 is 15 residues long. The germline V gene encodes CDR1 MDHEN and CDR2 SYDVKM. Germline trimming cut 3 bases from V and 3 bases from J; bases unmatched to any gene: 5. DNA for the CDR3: TGTGCCAGCAGTTTGGGGACAGGGTTTGACACTGAAGCTTTCTTT. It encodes CASSLGTGFDTEAFF.

The CDR3 is CASSPLDLASGQYF. The CDR3 DNA follows: TGCGCCAGCAGCCCCCTTGACCTAGCCTCTGGGCAGTATTTT. The V call is TRBV5-1, the J call TRBJ2-3; D is possibly TRBD2 (5 bases). The CDR3 is made up of 14 amino acids. Trimming pared 4 bases from V and 11 bases from J, leaving 20 bases between. CDR1 and CDR2 from the germline V gene are SGHRS and YFSETQ.

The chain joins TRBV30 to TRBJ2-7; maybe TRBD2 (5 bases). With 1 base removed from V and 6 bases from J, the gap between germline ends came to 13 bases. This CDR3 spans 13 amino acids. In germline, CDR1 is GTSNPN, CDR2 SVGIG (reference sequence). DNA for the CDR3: TGTGCCTGGAGTGGGGGTAGCGTTGGCGAGCAGTACTTC. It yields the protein CAWSGGSVGEQYF.

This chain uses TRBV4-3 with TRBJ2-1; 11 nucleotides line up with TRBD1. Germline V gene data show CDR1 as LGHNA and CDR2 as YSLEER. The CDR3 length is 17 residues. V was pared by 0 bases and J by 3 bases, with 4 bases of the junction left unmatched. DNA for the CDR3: TGCGCCAGCAGCCAAGAAACCGGGACAGGGGGCTACAATGAGCAGTTCTTC. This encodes CASSQETGTGGYNEQFF.

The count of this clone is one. CDR3 loop: CASSWVAGPYNEQFF. In nucleotides, the CDR3 is TGTGCCAGCAGTTGGGTAGCGGGGCCTTACAATGAGCAGTTCTTC. The chain has TRBV6-5 and TRBJ2-1, with 8 bases that match TRBD2. V lost 4 bases and J lost 4; bases outside the gene matches: 6. CDR1 and CDR2 (germline): MNHEY, SVGAGI. This CDR3 is built from 15 residues.

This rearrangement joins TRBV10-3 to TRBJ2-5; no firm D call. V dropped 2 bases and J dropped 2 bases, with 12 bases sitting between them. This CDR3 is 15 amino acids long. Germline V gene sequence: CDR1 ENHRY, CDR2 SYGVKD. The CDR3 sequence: CAISERFIVQETQYF. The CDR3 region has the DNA TGTGCCATCAGTGAGCGGTTCATCGTTCAAGAGACCCAGTACTTC.

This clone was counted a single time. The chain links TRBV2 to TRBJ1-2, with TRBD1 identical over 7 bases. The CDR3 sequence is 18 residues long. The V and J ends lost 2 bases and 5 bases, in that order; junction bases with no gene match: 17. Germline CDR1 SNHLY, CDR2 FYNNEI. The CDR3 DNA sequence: TGTGCCAGCAGTGAATTAGGCGACACAAGGACAGGTCCATATGGCTACACCTTC. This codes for CASSELGDTRTGPYGYTF.

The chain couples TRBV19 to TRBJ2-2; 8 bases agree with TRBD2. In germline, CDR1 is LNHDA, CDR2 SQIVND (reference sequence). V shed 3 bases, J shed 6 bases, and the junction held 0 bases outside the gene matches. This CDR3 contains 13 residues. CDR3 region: CASSMREAGELFF. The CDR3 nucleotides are TGTGCCAGTAGTATGCGGGAGGCCGGGGAGCTGTTTTTT.

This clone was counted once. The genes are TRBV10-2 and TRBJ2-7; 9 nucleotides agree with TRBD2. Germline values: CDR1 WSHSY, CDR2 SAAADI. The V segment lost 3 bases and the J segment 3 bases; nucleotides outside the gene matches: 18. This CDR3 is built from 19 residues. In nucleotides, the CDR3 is TGCGCCAGCAGTGAAGCGGGGGGTGGGTTCAGGGGGATTCTCTACGAGCAGTACTTC. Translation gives CASSEAGGGFRGILYEQYF.

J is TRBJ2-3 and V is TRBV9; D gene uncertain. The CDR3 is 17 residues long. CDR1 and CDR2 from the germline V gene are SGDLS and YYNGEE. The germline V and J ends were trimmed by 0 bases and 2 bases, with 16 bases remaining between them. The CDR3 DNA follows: TGTGCCAGCAGCGTAGAACTTCCGAACTCCAACACAGATACGCAGTATTTT. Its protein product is CASSVELPNSNTDTQYF.

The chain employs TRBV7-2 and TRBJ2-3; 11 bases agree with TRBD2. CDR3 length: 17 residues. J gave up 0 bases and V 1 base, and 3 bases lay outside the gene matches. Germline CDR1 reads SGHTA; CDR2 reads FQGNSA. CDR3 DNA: TGTGCCAGCAGCTTAGGGGGACTAGCGGAGAGCACAGATACGCAGTATTTT. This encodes CASSLGGLAESTDTQYF.

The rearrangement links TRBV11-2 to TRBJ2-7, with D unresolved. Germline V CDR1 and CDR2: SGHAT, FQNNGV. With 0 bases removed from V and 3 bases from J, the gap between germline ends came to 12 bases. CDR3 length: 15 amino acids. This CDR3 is CASSLDVRQIYEQYF. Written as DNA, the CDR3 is TGTGCCAGCAGCTTAGATGTGAGGCAGATCTACGAGCAGTACTTC.

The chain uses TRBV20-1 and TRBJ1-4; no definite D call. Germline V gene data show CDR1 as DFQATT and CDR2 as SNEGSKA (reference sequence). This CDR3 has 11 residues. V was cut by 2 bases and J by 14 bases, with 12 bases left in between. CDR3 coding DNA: TGCAGTGCTAGACGGGAAAAGTGGCTGTTTTTT. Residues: CSARREKWLFF.

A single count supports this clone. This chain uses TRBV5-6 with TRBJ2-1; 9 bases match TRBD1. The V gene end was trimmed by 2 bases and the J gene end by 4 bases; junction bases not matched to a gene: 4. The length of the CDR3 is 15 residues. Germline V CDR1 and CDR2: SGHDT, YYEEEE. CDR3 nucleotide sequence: TGTGCCAGCAGCTTCCGGACAGGGGATTACAATGAGCAGTTCTTC. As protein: CASSFRTGDYNEQFF.

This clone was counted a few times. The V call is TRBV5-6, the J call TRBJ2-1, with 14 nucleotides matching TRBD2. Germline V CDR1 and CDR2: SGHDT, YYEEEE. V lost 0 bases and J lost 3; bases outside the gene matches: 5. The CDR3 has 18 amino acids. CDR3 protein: CASSLEGTSGSLYNEQFF. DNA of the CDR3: TGTGCCAGCAGCTTGGAGGGGACTAGCGGGAGTCTCTACAATGAGCAGTTCTTC.

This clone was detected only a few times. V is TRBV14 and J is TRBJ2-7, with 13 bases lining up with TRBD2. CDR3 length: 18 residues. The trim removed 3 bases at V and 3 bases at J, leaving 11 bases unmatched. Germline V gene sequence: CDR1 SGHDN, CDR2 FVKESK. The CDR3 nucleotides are TGTGCCAGCAGCCAGCGACTAGCGGGGGGCCCCCCTCTCTACGAGCAGTACTTC. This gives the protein CASSQRLAGGPPLYEQYF.

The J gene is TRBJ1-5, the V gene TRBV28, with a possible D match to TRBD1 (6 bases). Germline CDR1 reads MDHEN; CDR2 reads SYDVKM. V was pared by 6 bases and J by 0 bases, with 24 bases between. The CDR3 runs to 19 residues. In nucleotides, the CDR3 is TGTGCCAGCAGCTTTGGACGCCCGGGTAGGGGGTATAGCAATCAGCCCCAGCATTTT. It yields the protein CASSFGRPGRGYSNQPQHF.

CDR3 nucleotide sequence: TGTGCCAGCAGGTGGGGGACAGTCAAAAACATTCAGTACTTC. Protein: CASRWGTVKNIQYF. The rearrangement joins TRBV11-2 to TRBJ2-4; 7 bases agree with TRBD1. With V trimmed by 6 bases and J by 3 bases, 5 bases remained unmatched. This CDR3 is built from 14 residues. The V gene's germline CDR1 is SGHAT and CDR2 FQNNGV.

The CDR3 DNA is TGTGCCAGCAGAACTTACAGGGGGGGCAATCAGCCCCAGCATTTT. Translated, it gives CASRTYRGGNQPQHF. This chain uses TRBV2 with TRBJ1-5, with 8 bases lining up with TRBD1. V gave up 6 bases and J gave up 2 bases; unmatched junction bases: 6. The germline gives CDR1 SNHLY, CDR2 FYNNEI. The CDR3 loop spans 15 amino acids.

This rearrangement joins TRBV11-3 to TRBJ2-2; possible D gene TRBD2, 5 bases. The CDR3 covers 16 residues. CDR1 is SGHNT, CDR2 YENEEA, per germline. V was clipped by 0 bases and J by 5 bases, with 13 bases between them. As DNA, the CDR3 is TGTGCCAGCAGCTTAGAGAGGGATGGCAGTACCGGGGAGCTGTTTTTT. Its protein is CASSLERDGSTGELFF.

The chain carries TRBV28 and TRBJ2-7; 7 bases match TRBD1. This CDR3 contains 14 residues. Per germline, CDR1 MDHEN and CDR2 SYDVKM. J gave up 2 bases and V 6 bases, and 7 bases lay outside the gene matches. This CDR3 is CASSSQGPTYEQYF. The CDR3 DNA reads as TGTGCCAGCAGCTCACAGGGGCCCACCTACGAGCAGTACTTC.

The CDR3 reads CASSLLPSGEYSSSYNEQFF. CDR3 sequence (DNA): TGCGCCAGCAGCTTGCTCCCTAGCGGGGAATACTCGAGCTCCTACAATGAGCAGTTCTTC. The V call is TRBV5-1, the J call TRBJ2-1; 9 positions agree with TRBD2. Per the germline V gene, CDR1 is SGHRS and CDR2 is YFSETQ. The CDR3 contains 20 residues. The ends lost 1 base at V and 0 bases at J; junction bases unmatched: 14.